Listed below are T cell receptor beta chains from one sample, sequenced in a study of blood T cell repertoires in COVID-19. Generated by immunoSEQ multiplex PCR, the TCRdb table keeps only in-frame clones and is missing some. This table holds 120,000 or so clones, roughly four fifths found once. Sample: peripheral blood. These receptors all come from a man aged 55 to 70 with acute or convalescent COVID-19. Each CDR3 is given with its conserved first and last residue. The D gene is left open where the match is weak. Size is stated for part of the rows, as once, few or many counts, or as a class when the clone is expanded.

j_call d_call v_call clone_size cdr3_aa cdr3_nt
TRBJ1-3 TRBD1 TRBV6-1 - CASSEGGTGGLGSGNTIYF TGTGCCAGCAGTGAAGGGGGGACAGGGGGCCTTGGGTCTGGAAACACCATATATTTT
TRBJ2-5 - TRBV29-1 - CSVPGLLYQETQYF TGCAGCGTACCGGGACTCCTGTATCAAGAGACCCAGTACTTC
TRBJ2-5 TRBD2 TRBV18 - CASSPLRGARGGDQETQYF TGTGCCAGCTCACCACTGCGCGGCGCGAGGGGAGGGGACCAAGAGACCCAGTACTTC
TRBJ1-6 TRBD1 TRBV6-6 - CASSQMRGGDSPLHF TGTGCCAGCAGCCAGATGCGAGGGGGCGATTCACCCCTCCACTTT
TRBJ2-2 TRBD2 TRBV3-1/TRBV3-2 - CASSLSGRWNTGELFF TGTGCCAGCAGCCTTAGCGGGAGGTGGAACACCGGGGAGCTGTTTTTT
TRBJ1-1 TRBD1 TRBV6-1 - CASISLGQGVEAFF TGTGCCAGCATCAGCCTGGGACAGGGGGTTGAAGCTTTCTTT
TRBJ1-1 - TRBV5-1 few CASSLGHGNTEAFF TGCGCCAGCAGCTTGGGGCATGGGAACACTGAAGCTTTCTTT
TRBJ1-1 - TRBV3-1/TRBV3-2 - CASSQREMNTEAFF TGTGCCAGCAGCCAAAGGGAGATGAACACTGAAGCTTTCTTT
TRBJ1-5 - TRBV6-5 - CASRGPGGVQPQHF TGTGCCAGCAGGGGCCCTGGGGGGGTCCAGCCCCAGCATTTT
TRBJ2-1 TRBD1 TRBV15 - CATSRDRTGEQFF TGTGCCACCAGCAGAGACCGGACAGGGGAGCAGTTCTTC
TRBJ1-2 - TRBV7-2 many CASSSLSTGTFGGYTF TGTGCCAGCAGCTCGTTGTCCACAGGGACATTTGGTGGCTACACCTTC
TRBJ2-1 - TRBV9 - CASSVVDGMGGEQFF TGTGCCAGCAGCGTAGTAGACGGGATGGGGGGTGAGCAGTTCTTC
TRBJ2-1 TRBD2 TRBV5-6 - CASSLEWGGEQFF TGTGCCAGCAGTTTGGAATGGGGGGGTGAGCAGTTCTTC
TRBJ2-1 - TRBV28 - CASSLTQRRLNEQFF TGTGCCAGCAGTTTAACCCAACGAAGACTCAATGAGCAGTTCTTC
TRBJ1-2 TRBD1 TRBV6-5 - CASSYTGQGSGYTF TGTGCCAGCAGTTACACGGGACAGGGGTCTGGCTACACCTTC
TRBJ1-5 TRBD1 TRBV6-5 - CASSSGQGEYQPQHF TGTGCCAGCAGTTCGGGACAGGGGGAGTATCAGCCCCAGCATTTT
TRBJ2-1 - TRBV5-1 - CASSLAGQSYNEQFF TGCGCCAGCAGCTTGGCCGGACAGTCCTACAATGAGCAGTTCTTC
TRBJ1-4 - TRBV18 once CASSPGGEKLFF TGTGCCAGCTCACCTGGCGGTGAAAAACTGTTTTTT
TRBJ2-1 TRBD1 TRBV10-3 - CAMSRDRGSGEQFF TGTGCCATGAGCCGGGACAGGGGTTCTGGTGAGCAGTTCTTC
TRBJ1-4 - TRBV4-2 once CASSRPTRPEEKLFF TGTGCCAGCAGCCGCCCGACGCGCCCGGAGGAAAAACTGTTTTTT
TRBJ1-2 - TRBV24-1 few CATSDSKTGIYGYTF TGTGCCACCAGTGATTCCAAGACAGGAATCTATGGCTACACCTTC
TRBJ1-5 TRBD1 TRBV10-2 - CASSEGQAVQPQHF TGCGCCAGCAGTGAGGGACAGGCCGTTCAGCCCCAGCATTTT
TRBJ2-5 TRBD2 TRBV18 - CASSPRVLAGQETQYF TGTGCCAGCTCACCAAGGGTCCTAGCGGGACAAGAGACCCAGTACTTC
TRBJ1-2 - TRBV28 few CASSFGPGGGYTF -
TRBJ1-2 - TRBV9 few CASSVGDNAARGYTF TGTGCCAGCAGCGTCGGGGACAACGCTGCCCGTGGCTACACCTTC
TRBJ1-1 TRBD1 TRBV19 - CASNINTGQRLTEAFF TGTGCCAGTAACATCAACACGGGACAGAGACTCACTGAAGCTTTCTTT
TRBJ2-7 TRBD2 TRBV7-3 - CASSLCHWGGEQYF TGTGCCAGCAGCTTATGTCACTGGGGGGGCGAGCAGTACTTC
TRBJ2-2 TRBD2 TRBV19 few CATWGGTGELFF TGTGCCACCTGGGGGGGAACCGGGGAGCTGTTTTTT